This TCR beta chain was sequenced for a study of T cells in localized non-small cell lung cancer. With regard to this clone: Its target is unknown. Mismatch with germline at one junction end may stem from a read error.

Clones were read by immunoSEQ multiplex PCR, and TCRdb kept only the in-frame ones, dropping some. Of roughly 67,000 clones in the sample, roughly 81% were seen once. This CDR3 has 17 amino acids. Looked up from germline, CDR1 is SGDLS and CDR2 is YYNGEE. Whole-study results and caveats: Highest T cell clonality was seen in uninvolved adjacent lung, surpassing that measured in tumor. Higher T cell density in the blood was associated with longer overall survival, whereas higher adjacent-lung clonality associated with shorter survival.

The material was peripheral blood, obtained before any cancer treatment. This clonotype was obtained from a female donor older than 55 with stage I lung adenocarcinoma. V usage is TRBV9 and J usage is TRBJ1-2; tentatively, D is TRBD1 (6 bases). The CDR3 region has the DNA TGTGCCAGCCGCGTCAGCGACGGGGGGGGCGCGGGCTATGGCTACACCTTC. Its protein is CASRVSDGGGAGYGYTF.